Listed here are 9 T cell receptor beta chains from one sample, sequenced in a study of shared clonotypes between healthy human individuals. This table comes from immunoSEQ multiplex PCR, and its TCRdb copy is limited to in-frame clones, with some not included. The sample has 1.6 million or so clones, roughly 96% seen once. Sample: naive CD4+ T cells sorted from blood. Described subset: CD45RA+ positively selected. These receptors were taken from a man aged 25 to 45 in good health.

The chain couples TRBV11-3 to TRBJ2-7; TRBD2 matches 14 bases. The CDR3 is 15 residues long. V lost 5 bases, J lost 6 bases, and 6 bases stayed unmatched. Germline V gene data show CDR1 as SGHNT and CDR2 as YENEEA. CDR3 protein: CASSPGLAGVGEQYF. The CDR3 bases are TGTGCCAGCAGCCCGGGACTAGCGGGAGTCGGCGAGCAGTACTTC.

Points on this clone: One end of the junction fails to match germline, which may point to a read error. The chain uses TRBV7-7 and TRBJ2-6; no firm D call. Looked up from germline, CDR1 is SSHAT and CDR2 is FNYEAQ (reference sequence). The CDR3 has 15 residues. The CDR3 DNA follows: TGTGCTAGCAGCTTAGGTACCCCTGGGGCCAACGTCCTGACTTTC. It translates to CASSLGTPGANVLTF.

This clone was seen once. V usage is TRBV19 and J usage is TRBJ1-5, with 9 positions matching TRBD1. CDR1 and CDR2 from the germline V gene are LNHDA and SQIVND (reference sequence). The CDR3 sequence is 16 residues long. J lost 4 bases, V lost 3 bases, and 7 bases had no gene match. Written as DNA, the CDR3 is TGTGCCAGTAGTATGGGGACAGGGAACCTTAATCAGCCCCAGCATTTT. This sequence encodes CASSMGTGNLNQPQHF. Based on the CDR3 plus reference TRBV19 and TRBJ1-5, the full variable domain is DGGITQSPKYLFRKEGQNVTLSCEQNLNHDAMYWYRQDPGQGLRLIYYSQIVNDFQKGDIAEGYSVSREKKESFPLTVTSAQKNPTAFYLCASSMGTGNLNQPQHFGDGTRLSIL.

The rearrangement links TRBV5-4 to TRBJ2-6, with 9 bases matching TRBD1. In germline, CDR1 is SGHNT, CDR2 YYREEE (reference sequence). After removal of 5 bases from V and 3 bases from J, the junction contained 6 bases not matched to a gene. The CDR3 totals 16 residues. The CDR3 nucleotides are TGTGCCAGCAGTCCAACAGGGGGCCTTGGGGCCAACGTCCTGACTTTC. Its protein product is CASSPTGGLGANVLTF.

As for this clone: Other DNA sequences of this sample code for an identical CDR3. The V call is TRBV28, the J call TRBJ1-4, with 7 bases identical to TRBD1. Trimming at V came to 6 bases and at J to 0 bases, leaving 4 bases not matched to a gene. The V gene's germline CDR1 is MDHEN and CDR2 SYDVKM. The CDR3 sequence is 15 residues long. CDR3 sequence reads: CASSQTGATNEKLFF. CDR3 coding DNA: TGTGCCAGCAGCCAAACAGGGGCAACTAATGAAAAACTGTTTTTT. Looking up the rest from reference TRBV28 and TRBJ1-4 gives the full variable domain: DVKVTQSSRYLVKRTGEKVFLECVQDMDHENMFWYRQDPGLGLRLIYFSYDVKMKEKGDIPEGYSVSREKKERFSLILESASTNQTSMYLCASSQTGATNEKLFFGSGTQLSVL.

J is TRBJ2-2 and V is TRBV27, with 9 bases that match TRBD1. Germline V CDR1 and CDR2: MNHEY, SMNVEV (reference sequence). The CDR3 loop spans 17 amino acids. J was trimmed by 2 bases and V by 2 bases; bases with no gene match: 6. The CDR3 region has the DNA TGTGCCAGCAGTTTAGGAGGACAGGGGCGTAACACCGGGGAGCTGTTTTTT. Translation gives CASSLGGQGRNTGELFF.

The DNA of the CDR3 is TGCGCCAGCAGCTTGGTCGTCGGGGAGAACACCATATATTTT. This sequence encodes CASSLVVGENTIYF. The V call is TRBV5-1, the J call TRBJ1-3; D gene ambiguous. Per the germline V gene, CDR1 is SGHRS and CDR2 is YFSETQ. Between the trimmed V and J ends, which lost 0 bases and 7 bases, there was a span of 11 bases. There are 14 residues in the CDR3.

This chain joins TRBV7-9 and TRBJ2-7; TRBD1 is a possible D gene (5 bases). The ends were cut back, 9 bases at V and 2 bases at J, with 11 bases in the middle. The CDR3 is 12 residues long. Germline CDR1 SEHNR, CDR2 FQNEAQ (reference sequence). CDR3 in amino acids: CASRGRTYEQYF. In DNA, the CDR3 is TGTGCCAGTAGGGGAAGGACCTACGAGCAGTACTTC.

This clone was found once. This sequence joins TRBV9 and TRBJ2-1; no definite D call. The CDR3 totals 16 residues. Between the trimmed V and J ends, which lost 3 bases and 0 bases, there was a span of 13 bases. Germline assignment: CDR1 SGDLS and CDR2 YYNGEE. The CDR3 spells CASSAHAWSSYNEQFF. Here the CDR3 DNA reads TGTGCCAGCAGCGCCCATGCGTGGAGCTCCTACAATGAGCAGTTCTTC.